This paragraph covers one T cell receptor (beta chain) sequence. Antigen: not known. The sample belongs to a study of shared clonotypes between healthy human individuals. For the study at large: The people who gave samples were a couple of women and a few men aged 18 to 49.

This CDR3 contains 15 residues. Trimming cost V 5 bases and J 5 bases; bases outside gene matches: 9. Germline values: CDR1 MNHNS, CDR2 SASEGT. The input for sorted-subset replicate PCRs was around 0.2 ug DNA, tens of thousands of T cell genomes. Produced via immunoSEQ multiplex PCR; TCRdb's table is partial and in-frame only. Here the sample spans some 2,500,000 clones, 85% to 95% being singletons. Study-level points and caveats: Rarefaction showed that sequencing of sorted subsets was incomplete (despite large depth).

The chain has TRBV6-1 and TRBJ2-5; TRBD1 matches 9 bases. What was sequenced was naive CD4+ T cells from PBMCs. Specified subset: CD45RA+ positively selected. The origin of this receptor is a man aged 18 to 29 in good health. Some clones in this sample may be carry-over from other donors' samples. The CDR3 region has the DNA TGTGCCAGCAGTAACAGGGGGCGATTGATGGAGACCCAGTACTTC. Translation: CASSNRGRLMETQYF.